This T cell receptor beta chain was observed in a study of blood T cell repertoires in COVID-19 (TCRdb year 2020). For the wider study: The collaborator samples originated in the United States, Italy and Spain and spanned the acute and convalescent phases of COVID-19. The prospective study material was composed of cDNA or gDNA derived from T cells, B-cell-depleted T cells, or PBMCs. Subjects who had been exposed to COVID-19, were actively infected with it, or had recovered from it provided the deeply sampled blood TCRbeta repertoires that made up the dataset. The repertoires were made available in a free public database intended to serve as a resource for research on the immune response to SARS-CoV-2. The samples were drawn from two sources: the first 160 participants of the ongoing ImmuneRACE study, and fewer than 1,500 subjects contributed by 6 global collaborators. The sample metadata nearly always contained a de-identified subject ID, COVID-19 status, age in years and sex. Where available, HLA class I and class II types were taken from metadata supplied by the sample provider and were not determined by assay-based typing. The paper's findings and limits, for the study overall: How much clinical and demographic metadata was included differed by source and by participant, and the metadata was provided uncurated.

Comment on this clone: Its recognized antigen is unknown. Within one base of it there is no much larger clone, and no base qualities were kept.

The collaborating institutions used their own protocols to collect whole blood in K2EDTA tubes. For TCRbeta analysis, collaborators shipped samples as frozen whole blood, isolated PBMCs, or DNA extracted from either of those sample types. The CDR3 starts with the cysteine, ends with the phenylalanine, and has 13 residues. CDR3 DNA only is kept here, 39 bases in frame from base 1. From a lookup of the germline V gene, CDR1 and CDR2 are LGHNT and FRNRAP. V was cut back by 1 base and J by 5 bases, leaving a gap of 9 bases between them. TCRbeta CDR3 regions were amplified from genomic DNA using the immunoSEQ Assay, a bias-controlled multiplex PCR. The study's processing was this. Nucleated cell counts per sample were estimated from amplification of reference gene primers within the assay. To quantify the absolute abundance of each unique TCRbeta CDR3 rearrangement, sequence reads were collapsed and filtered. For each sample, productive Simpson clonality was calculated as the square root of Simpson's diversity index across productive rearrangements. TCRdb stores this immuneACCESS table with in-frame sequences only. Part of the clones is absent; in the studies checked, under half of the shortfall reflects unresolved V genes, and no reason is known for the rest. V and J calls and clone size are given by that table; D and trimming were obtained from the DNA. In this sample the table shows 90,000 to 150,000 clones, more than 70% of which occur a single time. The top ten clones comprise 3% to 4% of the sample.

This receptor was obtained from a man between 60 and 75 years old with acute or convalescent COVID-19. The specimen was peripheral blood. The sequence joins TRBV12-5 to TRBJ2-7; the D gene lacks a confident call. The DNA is TGTGCTAGTGGTTTGGGCGGAGTCCACGAGCAGTACTTC. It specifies CASGLGGVHEQYF.